This T cell receptor (beta chain) was captured by sequencing in a study of metastatic and nonmetastatic thyroid tumors. Study in general: Comparison of repertoires was carried out across blood and tumor or nodule tissue from malignant and benign thyroid patients.

V lost 3 bases, J lost 4 bases, and 13 bases lay in between. The CDR3 totals 14 residues. The germline V gene encodes CDR1 MNHEY and CDR2 SVGEGT. With MiXCR, TCRdb called clones anew from the PCR reads. Here the sample spans some 5,700 clones, 25% to 30% being singletons. Patients were all untreated before their thyroid surgery. The gene calls are TRBV6-2 or TRBV6-3 and TRBJ2-7; D remains unclear. Sequencing was performed on adjacent normal tissue. The sequence was obtained from a female donor with papillary thyroid cancer or a benign thyroid nodule (not recorded which). Some clones in this sample may be carry-over from other donors' samples. The CDR3 loop reads CASSYRATGYEQYF. The CDR3, as DNA: TGTGCCAGCAGTTATCGGGCCACTGGTTACGAGCAGTACTTC.